Below are 20 T cell receptor beta chains sequenced from a single sample in a study of cytotoxic CD8 clonotypes in ibrutinib-treated CLL. Produced via immunoSEQ multiplex PCR; TCRdb's table is partial and in-frame only. This table has 55,000 to 80,000 clones, 45% to 60% appearing once. Sample: PBMCs, taken after 12 months of ibrutinib treatment. Receptors were obtained from a human donor with chronic lymphocytic leukemia.

This chain links TRBV27 with TRBJ2-7, with D tentatively TRBD2 (6 bases). V lost 6 bases and J lost 5, with 14 bases in between. The germline gives CDR1 MNHEY, CDR2 SMNVEV (reference sequence). This CDR3 spans 13 amino acids. The CDR3 DNA reads TGTGCCAGCAGAATCAGCGGGTTCAACGAGCAGTACTTC. As protein: CASRISGFNEQYF.

The chain links TRBV19 to TRBJ1-5; no definite D call. Looked up from germline, CDR1 is LNHDA and CDR2 is SQIVND (reference sequence). The CDR3 length is 12 residues. The ends were cut back, 5 bases at V and 5 bases at J, with 7 bases in the middle. CDR3 in DNA: TGTGCCAGTAGTCTATTTGATCAGCCCCAGCATTTT. It is translated as CASSLFDQPQHF.

This clone occurred a few times. This rearrangement joins TRBV5-5 to TRBJ2-3; D possibly corresponds to TRBD1 (5 bases). Trimming cost V 4 bases and J 0 bases, with 15 bases left between them. CDR3 size: 16 residues. Germline values: CDR1 SGHKS, CDR2 YYEKEE (reference sequence). The chain's CDR3 is CASSRGGAPSTDTQYF. The CDR3 region has the DNA TGTGCCAGCAGCAGGGGTGGGGCCCCTAGCACAGATACGCAGTATTTT.

Regarding this clone: The sample carries other DNA sequences with the same CDR3. The CDR3 spells CSARGGDTQYF. CDR3 bases: TGCAGTGCTAGAGGGGGAGATACGCAGTATTTT. J is TRBJ2-3 and V is TRBV20-1; D unclear. Germline lookup yields CDR1 DFQATT and CDR2 SNEGSKA (reference sequence). The CDR3 contains 11 residues. V gave up 1 base and J gave up 5 bases, with 4 bases separating them.

This clone was recorded at least ten times. CDR3 sequence (DNA): TGCAGCGTTTTAGGGGACCCCAACACTGAAGCTTTCTTT. This gives the protein CSVLGDPNTEAFF. This chain uses TRBV29-1 with TRBJ1-1; D perhaps matches TRBD1 (5 bases). Between the trimmed V and J ends, which lost 5 bases and 2 bases, there was a span of 12 bases. The CDR3 consists of 13 residues. Germline loops: CDR1 SQVTM, CDR2 ANQGSEA.

As DNA, the CDR3 is TGCGCCAGCAGCTTGGACCTGCGGTGGGGCCGGAGGGAGCAGTTCTTC. Its translation: CASSLDLRWGRREQFF. The rearrangement links TRBV5-1 to TRBJ2-1; D tentatively reads TRBD1 or TRBD2 (5 bases each). CDR1 SGHRS and CDR2 YFSETQ come from the germline V gene. V was pared by 0 bases and J by 10 bases, with 20 bases between. The CDR3 spans 16 residues.

The chain recombines TRBV21-1 with TRBJ2-7; the table's TRBD1 call for D was not verified on the DNA. TRBV21-1 is noted as a pseudogene. The CDR3 runs 17 residues. DNA for the CDR3: TGTGCCGTCACAGGGGGGGGTCCAGGAGTTTCAGGAAGGGAGCAGTACTTC. Encoded protein: CAVTGGGPGVSGREQYF.

V is TRBV29-1 and J is TRBJ1-1, with 7 nucleotides matching TRBD1. Germline CDR1 SQVTM, CDR2 ANQGSEA. This CDR3 contains 13 residues. V shed 4 bases and J 5 bases; nucleotides not matched to a gene: 7. CDR3 in DNA: TGCAGCGTTGCTTCCAGGGGGGGAACTGAAGCTTTCTTT. Its translation is CSVASRGGTEAFF.

The rearrangement joins TRBV20-1 to TRBJ2-1; the D is unclear. The CDR3 extends over 11 amino acids. The germline V and J ends were trimmed by 6 bases and 11 bases, with 14 bases remaining between them. Germline V gene data show CDR1 as DFQATT and CDR2 as SNEGSKA (reference sequence). The CDR3 sequence is CSAPGTAKQFF. The CDR3 DNA reads TGCAGTGCGCCGGGCACCGCAAAGCAGTTCTTC.

This clone occurred a few times. CDR3 protein: CAISESTGYGYTF. CDR3 DNA: TGTGCCATCAGTGAGTCGACAGGCTATGGCTACACCTTC. The chain combines TRBV10-3 with TRBJ1-2; D might be TRBD1 (6 bases). CDR1 is ENHRY, CDR2 SYGVKD, per germline. The CDR3 contains 13 residues. The V end was cut by 0 bases, the J end by 4 bases, with 6 bases between.

This clone was seen only a few times. The chain has TRBV11-2 and TRBJ1-5; D unclear. This CDR3 comprises 14 residues. Germline V gene sequence: CDR1 SGHAT, CDR2 FQNNGV. With 5 bases removed from V and 3 bases from J, the gap between germline ends came to 11 bases. The CDR3 sequence is CASSGGTNNQPQHF. CDR3 coding DNA: TGTGCCAGCAGCGGCGGCACCAACAATCAGCCCCAGCATTTT. Combining the CDR3 with reference TRBV11-2 and TRBJ1-5 gives the whole variable domain EAGVAQSPRYKIIEKRQSVAFWCNPISGHATLYWYQQILGQGPKLLIQFQNNGVVDDSQLPKDRFSAERLKGVDSTLKIQPAKLEDSAVYLCASSGGTNNQPQHFGDGTRLSIL.

The chain carries TRBV10-3 and TRBJ2-1; 7 bases are shared with TRBD1. The germline V gene has CDR1 ENHRY and CDR2 SYGVKD. The CDR3 is made up of 13 amino acids. Germline trimming cut 9 bases from V and 5 bases from J; bases unmatched to any gene: 7. The DNA for the CDR3 is TGTGCCATTAAAGGGACAGAAAACAATGAGCAGTTCTTC. It is translated as CAIKGTENNEQFF.

The chain couples TRBV6-5 to TRBJ1-2; maybe TRBD1 (5 bases). CDR3 length: 16 residues. Germline V gene data show CDR1 as MNHEY and CDR2 as SVGAGI. Trimming took off 0 bases at V and 8 bases at J, with 19 bases between the two ends. The CDR3 DNA reads TGTGCCAGCAGTTACTCGAAAGGTGGCAGGAGGGGCGGCTACACCTTC. It encodes CASSYSKGGRRGGYTF.

V usage is TRBV7-2 and J usage is TRBJ2-3; 8 bases line up with TRBD2. V was pared by 1 base and J by 7 bases, with 10 bases of the junction left unmatched. The CDR3 sequence is 16 residues long. Germline V gene sequence: CDR1 SGHTA, CDR2 FQGNSA. CDR3: CASSLVGSGVFHTQYF. CDR3 DNA sequence: TGTGCCAGCAGCTTAGTAGGTAGCGGGGTATTCCATACGCAGTATTTT.

This clone occurred a few times. J is TRBJ2-6 and V is TRBV11-2, with no clear D. This CDR3 comprises 15 residues. The germline gives CDR1 SGHAT, CDR2 FQNNGV. The V gene lost 5 bases and the J gene lost 4 bases, with 12 bases spanning the gap. The CDR3, as DNA: TGTGCCAGCAGCCCAGTTGGTATCGGGGCCAACGTCCTGACTTTC. The encoded protein is CASSPVGIGANVLTF.

The V call is TRBV5-1, the J call TRBJ2-7; a weak D match, TRBD2 (5 bases). From germline, CDR1 is SGHRS and CDR2 YFSETQ. The V end lost 2 bases, the J end lost 0 bases, and 12 bases lay between the germline ends. The CDR3 loop spans 15 amino acids. This chain's CDR3 is CASSFLPGDSYEQYF. The CDR3 DNA follows: TGCGCCAGCAGCTTCTTGCCCGGGGACTCCTACGAGCAGTACTTC.

This clone occurred a few times. This chain connects TRBV28 to TRBJ2-7; D is possibly TRBD2 (6 bases). Germline values: CDR1 MDHEN, CDR2 SYDVKM. The V gene lost 3 bases and the J gene lost 2 bases, with 17 bases spanning the gap. This CDR3 spans 16 amino acids. In DNA form, the CDR3 reads TGTGCCAGCAGTTTTAAGCGGGCAGTGCGGACCTACGAGCAGTACTTC. The encoded protein is CASSFKRAVRTYEQYF.

This clone has more than one count but fewer than ten. CDR3 nucleotide sequence: TGTGCCAGCAGTGTACTAGCGGGGGGTGACGCAGATACGCAGTATTTT. Translating it yields CASSVLAGGDADTQYF. The chain carries TRBV27 and TRBJ2-3; 12 positions agree with TRBD2. V shed 5 bases and J 4 bases; nucleotides not matched to a gene: 7. Per germline, CDR1 MNHEY and CDR2 SMNVEV (reference sequence). The CDR3 contains 16 residues.

The genes are TRBV18 and TRBJ1-5; possible D gene TRBD1, 6 bases. This CDR3 has 16 residues. Trimming shortened V by 3 bases and J by 11 bases, and 23 bases separated the two germline ends. CDR1 KGHSH and CDR2 LQKENI come from the germline V gene. The CDR3 protein is CASSPRGQTGNQAQHF. Here the CDR3 DNA reads TGTGCCAGCTCACCTAGAGGACAGACTGGCAATCAAGCCCAGCATTTT.

This chain uses TRBV2 with TRBJ1-2, with D unclear. CDR1 is SNHLY, CDR2 FYNNEI, per germline. CDR3 size: 14 residues. The V gene lost 4 bases and the J gene lost 4 bases, with 13 bases spanning the gap. CDR3: CASSVWGFTYGYTF. Written as DNA, the CDR3 is TGTGCCAGCAGTGTCTGGGGATTTACCTATGGCTACACCTTC.